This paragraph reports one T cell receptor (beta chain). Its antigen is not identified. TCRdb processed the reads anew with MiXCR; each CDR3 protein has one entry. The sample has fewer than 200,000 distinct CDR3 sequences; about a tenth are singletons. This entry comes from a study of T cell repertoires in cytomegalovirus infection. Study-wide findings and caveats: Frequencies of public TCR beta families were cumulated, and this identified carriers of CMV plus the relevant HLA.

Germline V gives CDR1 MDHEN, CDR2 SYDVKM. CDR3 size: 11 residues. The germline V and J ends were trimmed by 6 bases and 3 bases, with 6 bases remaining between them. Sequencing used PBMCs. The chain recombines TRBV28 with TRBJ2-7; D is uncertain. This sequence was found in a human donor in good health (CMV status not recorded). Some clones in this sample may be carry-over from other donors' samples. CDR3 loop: CASRMGYEQYF. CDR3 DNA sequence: TGTGCCAGCAGAATGGGCTACGAGCAGTACTTC.